The rows below give T cell receptor beta chains drawn from one sample of a study of beta chain features in type 1 diabetes. Generated by immunoSEQ multiplex PCR, the TCRdb table keeps only in-frame clones and is missing some. This sample yields around 690,000 clones, of which 9.5% to 15% are seen a single time; more than 0.09% belongs to the top ten. Specimen: naive CD4+ T cells from blood. The receptors derive from a man aged 25-45 years with type 1 diabetes. CDR3s include the opening cysteine and the closing phenylalanine or tryptophan. The D gene is left open where the match is weak. Not all rows give a size; the values are once, few, many and, for expanded clones, a class.

clone size	V gene	D gene	J gene	CDR3 DNA	CDR3 protein
few	TRBV9	TRBD1	TRBJ2-7	TGTGCCAGCAGCGTAGGAAACAGGGGGCTCGAGCAGTACTTC	CASSVGNRGLEQYF
few	TRBV5-6	TRBD1	TRBJ1-5	TGTGCCAGCAGCTTTTTCGGACAGGGGACAAATCAGCCCCAGCATTTT	CASSFFGQGTNQPQHF
many	TRBV5-1	NA	TRBJ2-2	TGCGCCAGCAGCTTGGGGGGGCGCACCGGGGAGCTGTTTTTT	CASSLGGRTGELFF
NA	TRBV9	NA	TRBJ1-4	TGTGCCAGCAGCGTCGGATTAGGGCAGTCTAATGAAAAACTGTTTTTT	CASSVGLGQSNEKLFF
NA	TRBV7-2	NA	TRBJ2-3	TGTGCCAGCAGCTTCGGGTGGCAGTCCACAGATACGCAGTATTTT	CASSFGWQSTDTQYF
NA	TRBV4-3	TRBD1	TRBJ1-4	TGCGCCAGCAGCCGAGCCGCGGGACAGCTGAATGAAAAACTGTTTTTT	CASSRAAGQLNEKLFF
NA	TRBV13	TRBD2	TRBJ2-7	TGTGCCAGCAGCTTCGTCAGCGGGGGGGCCGGAGAAAGGGACGAGCAGTACTTC	CASSFVSGGAGERDEQYF
many	TRBV9	NA	TRBJ2-3	TGTGCCAGCAGCGCACAGGAAAGCACAGATACGCAGTATTTT	CASSAQESTDTQYF
few	TRBV9	NA	TRBJ2-3	TGTGCCAGCAGCGTAGCAGGCAGAGTCAGCACAGATACGCAGTATTTT	CASSVAGRVSTDTQYF
few	TRBV7-2	NA	TRBJ1-5	TGTGCCAGCAGCTTAGCCCTACACGGCGGGGGCAATCAGCCCCAGCATTTT	CASSLALHGGGNQPQHF
NA	TRBV5-1	TRBD1	TRBJ1-2	TGCGCCAGCAGGGTGGGACAGCTCTATGGCTACACCTTC	CASRVGQLYGYTF
NA	TRBV2	NA	TRBJ2-3	TGTGCCAGCAGTGAGGGGGATACGCAGTATTTT	CASSEGDTQYF
few	TRBV4-2	NA	TRBJ2-1	TGTGCCAGCAGCCAAGATCGGGGAGGGGGCCTGTACAATGAGCAGTTCTTC	CASSQDRGGGLYNEQFF
NA	TRBV10-1	NA	TRBJ2-7	TGCGCCAGCAGGGCTGACAGCTACGAGCAGTACTTC	CASRADSYEQYF
few	TRBV19	NA	TRBJ2-5	TGTGCCAGTAGTAGACCAGGGGCGGTTGGAGAGACCCAGTACTTC	CASSRPGAVGETQYF
few	TRBV29-1	NA	TRBJ2-2	TGCAGCGTTGCGACACAAAACACCGGGGAGCTGTTTTTT	CSVATQNTGELFF
few	TRBV5-1	TRBD1	TRBJ2-5	TGCGCCAGCAGCGTTCAGGGGGCAGAGACCCAGTACTTC	CASSVQGAETQYF
NA	TRBV7-2	TRBD1	TRBJ2-2	TGTGCCGAGGGAGCAGGGGGGAACACCGGGGAGCTGTTTTTT	CAEGAGGNTGELFF
NA	TRBV2	NA	TRBJ2-3	TGTGCCAGCACCGCCTCGACAGCCTACACAGATACGCAGTATTTT	CASTASTAYTDTQYF
few	TRBV19	TRBD1	TRBJ2-4	TGTGCCAGTAGTAGCTTAGGACAGGGGGAAAACATTCAGTACTTC	CASSSLGQGENIQYF
NA	TRBV7-9	NA	TRBJ2-3	TGTGCCAGCAGCTTACGGGTCGGGTTAGAAGCGGCTACGCAGTATTTT	CASSLRVGLEAATQYF
NA	TRBV5-6	NA	TRBJ1-1	TGTGCCAGCAGCTTGTTTGACACTGAAGCTTTCTTT	CASSLFDTEAFF
NA	TRBV6-5	NA	TRBJ2-1	TGTGCCAGCAAGCAATCTTGGGGCAATGAGCAGTTCTTC	CASKQSWGNEQFF
NA	TRBV9	NA	TRBJ2-2	TGTGCCAGCAGCGTACTAGGGGACACCGGGGAGCTGTTTTTT	CASSVLGDTGELFF
NA	TRBV7-2	TRBD2	TRBJ2-2	TGTGCCAGCAGCTTACTAGCGGGGGCGAACACCGGGGAGCTGTTTTTT	CASSLLAGANTGELFF
few	TRBV2	NA	TRBJ1-2	TGTGCCAGCAGTCTCGACAGAGATAACTATGGCTACACCTTC	CASSLDRDNYGYTF
few	TRBV11-2	TRBD1	TRBJ1-4	TGTGCCAGCAGCCCGGGACAGGGGCAGGAAAAACTGTTTTTT	CASSPGQGQEKLFF
few	TRBV4-3	NA	TRBJ1-1	TGCGCCAGCAGCCAAGGGACAAGGGGGACTGAAGCTTTCTTT	CASSQGTRGTEAFF
NA	TRBV7-9	NA	TRBJ2-5	TGTGCCAGCAGCCTCCACGGATCAGAGACCCAGTACTTC	CASSLHGSETQYF
NA	TRBV6-5	NA	TRBJ1-5	TGTGCCAGCAGTTCCCGGGACACTTCTCAGCCCCAGCATTTT	CASSSRDTSQPQHF
NA	TRBV29-1	NA	TRBJ2-7	TGCAGCGTTGCGGGGGGCGCGTCCTACGAGCAGTACTTC	CSVAGGASYEQYF
NA	TRBV15	TRBD1	TRBJ1-2	TGTGCCACCAGCAGAGATTATGGGGACAGCCCGACCCGCTATGGCTACACCTTC	CATSRDYGDSPTRYGYTF
NA	TRBV4-1	TRBD1	TRBJ2-6	TGCGCCAGCAGCCAGCCGGGACAGGGTATGACTGGGGCCAACGTCCTGACTTTC	CASSQPGQGMTGANVLTF
few	TRBV6-5	NA	TRBJ1-6	TGTGCCAGCAGTTACCCAAATTCACCCCTCCACTTT	CASSYPNSPLHF
few	TRBV28	TRBD1	TRBJ1-5	TGTGCCAGCTTTAAAGGGGGCTTGGGTCAGCCCCAGCATTTT	CASFKGGLGQPQHF
few	TRBV6-5	NA	TRBJ2-1	TGTGCCAGTCGAGGGTCGGGGAATGAGCAGTTCTTC	CASRGSGNEQFF
NA	TRBV5-6	NA	TRBJ1-1	TGTGCCAGCAGCGCGCCAGGGGTCGCTGAAGCTTTCTTT	CASSAPGVAEAFF
few	TRBV29-1	TRBD1	TRBJ2-7	TGCAGCGTTGAAAAACAGGGGTACGAGCAGTACTTC	CSVEKQGYEQYF
few	TRBV18	NA	TRBJ2-1	TGTGCCAGCTCAACAGGGTTGGGTGAGCAGTTCTTC	CASSTGLGEQFF
few	TRBV9	TRBD1	TRBJ1-4	TGTGCCAGCAGCGCACCGGGAACAGGGGGCACGGTGGAAAAACTGTTTTTT	CASSAPGTGGTVEKLFF
few	TRBV6-1	NA	TRBJ2-5	TGTGCCAGCACCCCGTCGGGGGTGTGGGAGACCCAGTACTTC	CASTPSGVWETQYF
few	TRBV9	NA	TRBJ2-3	TGTGCCAGCAGCGTTAGCGGATTCACAGATACGCAGTATTTT	CASSVSGFTDTQYF
NA	TRBV7-2	NA	TRBJ2-7	TGTGCCAGCAGCATAATAGGGCCCTACGAGCAGTACTTC	CASSIIGPYEQYF
NA	TRBV28	NA	TRBJ2-7	TGTGCCAGCATTAATCTTGGGGGGTTCGAGCAGTACTTC	CASINLGGFEQYF
few	TRBV5-6	NA	TRBJ2-7	TGTGCCAGCAGCTTTTACTCTCTGGGGGGCTTTCACGAGCAGTACTTC	CASSFYSLGGFHEQYF
NA	TRBV5-1	NA	TRBJ2-1	TGCGCCAGCAGCTTAGACTCGATGAAGGGGAACTCCCGAGGATTCTTC	CASSLDSMKGNSRGFF
few	TRBV18	NA	TRBJ2-5	TGTGCCAGCTCACCCCGCGAGAGGGTTGGACAAGAGACCCAGTACTTC	CASSPRERVGQETQYF
NA	TRBV7-2	NA	TRBJ2-7	TGTGCCAGCAGCTCCACCGGATCCTACGAGCAGTACTTC	CASSSTGSYEQYF
once	TRBV7-9	TRBD2	TRBJ2-7	TGTGCCACCAGATATTCTAGCGGGGGGACTTACGAGCAGTACTTC	CATRYSSGGTYEQYF
NA	TRBV9	NA	TRBJ1-1	TGTGCCAGCAGCGTAGCCAGCAGGAACACTGAAGCTTTCTTT	CASSVASRNTEAFF
NA	TRBV29-1	NA	TRBJ2-7	TGCAGCGTTGGATCAGGTTACTCCTACGAGCAGTACTTC	CSVGSGYSYEQYF
NA	TRBV10-3	NA	TRBJ1-6	TGTGCCACTAGTTTATTAGGCCAACCACCCCTCCACTTT	CATSLLGQPPLHF
few	TRBV7-2	NA	TRBJ2-1	TGTGCCAGCAGCCCCGTAAGCTCCTACAATGAGCAGTTCTTC	CASSPVSSYNEQFF